These 17 T cell receptor beta chains originate from one sample sequenced in a study of blood T cells in healthy people across ages. Together with a sample-barcoded 5' primer, a J-beta primer mix was included in a second PCR lasting about 7 to 11 cycles. One entry per CDR3 protein, called by TCRdb with MiXCR from the 5' RACE reads. The sample has under 1,000,000 distinct CDR3 sequences, 30% to 45% seen once. The sample was blood. Receptors originate from a man younger than 35 in good health.

This chain joins TRBV12-3 or TRBV12-4 and TRBJ1-1; D is unresolved. The CDR3 consists of 15 residues. Trimming cost V 2 bases and J 1 base, with 11 bases left between them. Here the CDR3 reads CASSLSPGPNTEAFF. CDR3 DNA sequence: TGTGCCAGCAGTTTATCACCCGGGCCGAACACTGAAGCTTTCTTT.

The chain carries TRBV24-1 and TRBJ1-2; D not certain. Trimming cost V 7 bases and J 5 bases, with 10 bases left between them. Germline CDR1 reads KGHDR; CDR2 reads SFDVKD. This CDR3 contains 12 residues. For the CDR3, the DNA is TGTGCCACCAGGGATCTGACTTATGGCTACACCTTC. Translating gives CATRDLTYGYTF.

The chain combines TRBV12-3 or TRBV12-4 with TRBJ2-3; D is ambiguous. V shed 2 bases and J shed 4 bases, with 16 bases lying between them. The CDR3 runs 16 residues. The DNA for the CDR3 is TGTGCCAGCAGTTTACGTGAATCGTGGAGCGCAGATACGCAGTATTTT. Residues: CASSLRESWSADTQYF.

This clonotype was observed at least ten times. The rearrangement uses TRBV10-3 and TRBJ2-4; D call uncertain. V was trimmed by 1 base and J by 0 bases, leaving 10 bases between them. Germline V gene lookup returns CDR1 ENHRY and CDR2 SYGVKD. The CDR3 has 16 residues. CDR3: CAISEFIGAAKNIQYF. For the CDR3, the DNA is TGTGCCATCAGTGAGTTTATCGGTGCAGCCAAAAACATTCAGTACTTC.

This clonotype was observed once. Relative to the germline gene, one junction end is altered; a read error may explain this. This sequence joins TRBV12-3 or TRBV12-4 and TRBJ2-3, with 11 positions matching TRBD2. This CDR3 is built from 16 residues. CDR3 coding DNA: TGTGCCAGCAGTCGACTAGCGGGGCGTAACACAGATGCGCAGTATTTT. Translation gives CASSRLAGRNTDAQYF.

The V and J genes are TRBV29-1 and TRBJ2-4; D remains ambiguous. Gene TRBJ2-5 matches the end of the DNA better, so the J call may be wrong. Germline-derived CDR1 and CDR2 are SQVTM and ANQGSEA. The CDR3 runs 13 residues. CDR3 in amino acids: CSVEDRVGETQYF. The CDR3 DNA follows: TGCAGCGTTGAAGATCGGGTGGGGGAGACCCAGTACTTC.

V is TRBV11-2 and J is TRBJ1-5; 9 nucleotides agree with TRBD1. Germline V lookup: CDR1 SGHAT, CDR2 FQNNGV. This CDR3 is 21 amino acids long. V was clipped by 1 base and J by 0 bases; unmatched bases: 16. The CDR3 here is CASSLGGVGTGRFYSNQPQHF. Written as DNA, the CDR3 is TGTGCCAGCAGCTTAGGAGGGGTAGGGACAGGGCGATTTTATAGCAATCAGCCCCAGCATTTT.

V usage is TRBV20-1 and J usage is TRBJ2-5, with unresolved D. The CDR3 is made up of 13 amino acids. The germline V and J ends were trimmed by 2 bases and 3 bases, with 10 bases remaining between them. The germline CDR1 and CDR2 sequences are DFQATT and SNEGSKA (reference sequence). CDR3: CSARTTIEETQYF. The CDR3 DNA reads as TGCAGTGCTAGAACCACTATCGAAGAGACCCAGTACTTC.

J is TRBJ2-1 and V is TRBV7-2; TRBD2 agrees at 13 bases. Trimming removed 8 bases from V and 8 bases from J; junction bases left unmatched: 6. The CDR3 covers 14 residues. CDR1 SGHTA and CDR2 FQGNSA come from the germline V gene. The CDR3 loop reads CASQRGLAGYEQFF. For the CDR3, the DNA is TGTGCCAGCCAGCGGGGACTAGCGGGGTATGAGCAGTTCTTC.

The V call is TRBV14, the J call TRBJ2-6; no reliable D call. The CDR3 extends over 15 amino acids. Trimming took off 1 base at V and 0 bases at J, with 4 bases between the two ends. CDR1 and CDR2 (germline): SGHDN, FVKESK. CDR3 sequence (DNA): TGTGCCAGCAGCCAAGCCGGCTCTGGGGCCAACGTCCTGACTTTC. It translates to CASSQAGSGANVLTF. Using reference TRBV14 and TRBJ2-6 for the parts outside the CDR3, the full variable domain is EAGVTQFPSHSVIEKGQTVTLRCDPISGHDNLYWYRRVMGKEIKFLLHFVKESKQDESGMPNNRFLAERTGGTYSTLKVQPAELEDSGVYFCASSQAGSGANVLTFGAGSRLTVL.

The chain combines TRBV14 with TRBJ2-5; 12 bases fit TRBD1. Trimming cost V 3 bases and J 1 base; bases outside gene matches: 3. Germline V gene lookup returns CDR1 SGHDN and CDR2 FVKESK. The CDR3 is 16 amino acids. The CDR3 region is CASSHRDRGLQETQYF. CDR3 DNA: TGTGCCAGCAGCCATCGGGACAGGGGGCTCCAAGAGACCCAGTACTTC.

This clonotype has a count of ten or more. The chain is built from TRBV7-9 and TRBJ2-1, with 8 bases lining up with TRBD1. V was pared by 3 bases and J by 5 bases, with 3 bases of the junction left unmatched. The CDR3 length is 14 residues. The germline CDR1 and CDR2 sequences are SEHNR and FQNEAQ (reference sequence). This CDR3 reads CASSLTGEHNEQFF. The CDR3 DNA reads TGTGCCAGCAGCTTGACAGGGGAACACAATGAGCAGTTCTTC.

This chain connects TRBV7-9 to TRBJ2-7; D perhaps matches TRBD2 (7 bases). Per germline, CDR1 SEHNR and CDR2 FQNEAQ (reference sequence). The CDR3 runs to 17 residues. Deletions cut 5 bases from V and 7 bases from J, with 27 bases between. CDR3 sequence reads: CASSPPRGRVSYNEQYF. The CDR3 DNA is TGTGCCAGCAGCCCCCCAAGGGGGAGGGTCTCCTACAATGAGCAGTACTTC.

V and J are TRBV12-3 or TRBV12-4 and TRBJ1-2; maybe TRBD1 (5 bases). V shed 7 bases and J shed 6 bases, with 18 bases lying between them. The CDR3 consists of 14 residues. The chain's CDR3 is CASTRAGGGDGYTF. The CDR3 bases are TGTGCCAGCACCCGCGCTGGGGGGGGAGATGGCTACACCTTC.

This chain joins TRBV2 and TRBJ2-1; 10 bases fit TRBD2. J gave up 8 bases and V 6 bases, and 10 bases lay outside the gene matches. From germline, CDR1 is SNHLY and CDR2 FYNNEI. The CDR3 is 15 residues long. CDR3: CASRPSGGPLDEQFF. As DNA, the CDR3 is TGTGCCAGCAGGCCTAGCGGGGGTCCCCTCGATGAGCAGTTCTTC.

The chain joins TRBV10-3 to TRBJ1-1; the D is unclear. Germline CDR1 and CDR2: ENHRY and SYGVKD. The CDR3 is 13 residues long. V lost 10 bases, J lost 1 base, and 13 bases lay in between. The CDR3 DNA reads TGTGCCACTGGCTCACAAGAGAACACTGAAGCTTTCTTT. The encoded protein is CATGSQENTEAFF.

The chain combines TRBV7-9 with TRBJ2-1, with 9 nucleotides matching TRBD2. CDR3 size: 20 residues. V lost 5 bases and J lost 0; bases outside the gene matches: 17. Germline lookup yields CDR1 SEHNR and CDR2 FQNEAQ (reference sequence). For the CDR3, the DNA is TGTGCCAGCAGCCACCCCAGCGGGAGGCCCCATCTTAGCTCCTACAATGAGCAGTTCTTC. Translation: CASSHPSGRPHLSSYNEQFF.